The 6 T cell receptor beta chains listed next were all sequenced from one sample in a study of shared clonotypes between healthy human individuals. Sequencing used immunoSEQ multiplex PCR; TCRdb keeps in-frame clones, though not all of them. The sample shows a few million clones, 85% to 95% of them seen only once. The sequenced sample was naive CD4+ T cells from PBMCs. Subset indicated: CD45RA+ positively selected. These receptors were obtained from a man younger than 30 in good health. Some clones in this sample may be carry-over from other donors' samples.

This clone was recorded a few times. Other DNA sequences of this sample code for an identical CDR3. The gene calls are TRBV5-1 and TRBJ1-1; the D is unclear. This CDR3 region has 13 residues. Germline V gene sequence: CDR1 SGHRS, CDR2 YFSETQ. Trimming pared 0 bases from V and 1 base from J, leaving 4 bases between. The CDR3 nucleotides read TGCGCCAGCAGCTTGGGTGCGAACACTGAAGCTTTCTTT. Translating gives CASSLGANTEAFF.

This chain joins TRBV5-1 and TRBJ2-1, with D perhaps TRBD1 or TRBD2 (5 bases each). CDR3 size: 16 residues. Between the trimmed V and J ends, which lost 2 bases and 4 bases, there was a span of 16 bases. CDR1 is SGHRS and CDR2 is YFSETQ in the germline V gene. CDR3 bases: TGCGCCAGCAGCTTTGGGGCAGGACTCGATTACAATGAGCAGTTCTTC. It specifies CASSFGAGLDYNEQFF.

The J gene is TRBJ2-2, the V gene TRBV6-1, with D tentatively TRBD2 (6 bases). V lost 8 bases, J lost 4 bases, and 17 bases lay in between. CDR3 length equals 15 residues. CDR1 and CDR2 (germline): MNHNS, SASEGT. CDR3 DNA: TGTGCCAGCCACCTGGGAGGATTGGGCACCGGGGAGCTGTTTTTT. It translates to CASHLGGLGTGELFF.

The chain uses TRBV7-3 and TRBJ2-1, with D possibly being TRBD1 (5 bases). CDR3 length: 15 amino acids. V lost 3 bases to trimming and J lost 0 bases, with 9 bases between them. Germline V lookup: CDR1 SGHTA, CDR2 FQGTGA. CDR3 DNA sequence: TGTGCCAGCAGCTTGACAGCTAACTCCTACAATGAGCAGTTCTTC. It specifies CASSLTANSYNEQFF.

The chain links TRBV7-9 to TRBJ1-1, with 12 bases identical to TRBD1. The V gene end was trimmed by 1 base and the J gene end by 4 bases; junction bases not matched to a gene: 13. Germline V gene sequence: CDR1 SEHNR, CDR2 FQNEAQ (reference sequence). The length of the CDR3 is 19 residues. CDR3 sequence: CASSLGLGGTGGRSTEAFF. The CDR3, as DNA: TGTGCCAGCAGCTTAGGCCTAGGAGGGACAGGGGGCAGGAGCACTGAAGCTTTCTTT.

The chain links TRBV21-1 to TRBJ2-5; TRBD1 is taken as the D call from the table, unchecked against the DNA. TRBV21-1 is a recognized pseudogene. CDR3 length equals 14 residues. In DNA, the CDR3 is TGTGCCAGCAGCAAAGCAACAGGGCAAGAGACCCAGTACTTC. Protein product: CASSKATGQETQYF.